The clone carrying this T cell receptor (beta chain) has just a few counts. Assay: immunoSEQ multiplex PCR; the TCRdb copy retains only in-frame clones and omits some. Among roughly 100,000 clones listed, roughly 85% were seen once. The data belong to a study of blood T cell repertoires in COVID-19. On the study more broadly: Both acute and convalescent COVID-19 samples were obtained from the United States, Italy and Spain.

Germline assignment: CDR1 LNHDA and CDR2 SQIVND (reference sequence). The CDR3 consists of 15 residues. Trimming shortened V by 6 bases and J by 1 base, and 15 bases separated the two germline ends. This chain links TRBV19 with TRBJ1-2; possible D gene TRBD1, 6 bases. The sequencing sample was made of peripheral blood. The origin of this receptor is a woman in her seventies with active or convalescent COVID-19. The CDR3 protein is CASSYRQELNYGYTF. In nucleotides, the CDR3 is TGTGCCAGTAGCTATAGACAGGAGCTTAACTATGGCTACACCTTC.